This T cell receptor beta chain is drawn from a study of T cell responses to AZD1222 COVID-19 vaccine. Study findings and constraints: The donor group comprised mostly white British people and more females; the analysis possibly underestimated clonal diversity.

TCRdb's table, derived via immunoSEQ multiplex PCR, lists solely in-frame clones and lacks some. Of about 150,000 clones listed, around 93% are singletons. The CDR3 is 15 amino acids. Details on this clone: The antigen is not known.

The chain employs TRBV21-1 and TRBJ1-5; TRBD1, the table's D call, lacks a check against the DNA. TRBV21-1 is marked as a pseudogene. Source: peripheral blood, taken on day 0 of AZD1222 vaccination. The origin of this receptor is an adult in good health. CDR3 protein: CASSRGQGIGEPQHF. In nucleotides, the CDR3 is TGTGCCAGCAGCAGGGGACAGGGGATTGGCGAGCCCCAGCATTTT.